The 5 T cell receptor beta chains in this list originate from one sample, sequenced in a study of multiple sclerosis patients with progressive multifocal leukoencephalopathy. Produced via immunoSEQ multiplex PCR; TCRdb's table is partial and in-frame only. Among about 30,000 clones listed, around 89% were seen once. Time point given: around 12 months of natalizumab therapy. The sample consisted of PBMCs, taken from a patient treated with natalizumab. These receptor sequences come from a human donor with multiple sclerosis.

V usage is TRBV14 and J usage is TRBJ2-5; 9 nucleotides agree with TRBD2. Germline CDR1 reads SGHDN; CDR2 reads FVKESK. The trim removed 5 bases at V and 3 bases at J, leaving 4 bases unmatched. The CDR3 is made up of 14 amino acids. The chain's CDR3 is CASSLTSGKETQYF. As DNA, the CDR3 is TGTGCCAGCAGCTTGACTAGCGGCAAAGAGACCCAGTACTTC.

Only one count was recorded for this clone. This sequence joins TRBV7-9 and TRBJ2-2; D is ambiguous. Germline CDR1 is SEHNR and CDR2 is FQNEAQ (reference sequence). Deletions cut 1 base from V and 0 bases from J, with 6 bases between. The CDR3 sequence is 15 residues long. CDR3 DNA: TGTGCCAGCAGCTTAGGACCCTCGAACACCGGGGAGCTGTTTTTT. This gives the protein CASSLGPSNTGELFF.

Here the CDR3 DNA reads TGTGCCAGCAGTACAGAGTCTGGAAACACCATATATTTT. Its protein is CASSTESGNTIYF. The rearrangement joins TRBV6-5 to TRBJ1-3; D is uncertain. CDR1 and CDR2 (germline): MNHEY, SVGAGI. The CDR3 runs to 13 residues. V was pared by 5 bases and J by 1 base, with 6 bases between.

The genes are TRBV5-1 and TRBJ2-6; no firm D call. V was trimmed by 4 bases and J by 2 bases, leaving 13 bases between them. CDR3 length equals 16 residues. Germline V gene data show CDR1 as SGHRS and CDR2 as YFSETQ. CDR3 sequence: CASSVLRATGANVLTF. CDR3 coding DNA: TGCGCCAGCAGCGTATTACGGGCGACTGGGGCCAACGTCCTGACTTTC.

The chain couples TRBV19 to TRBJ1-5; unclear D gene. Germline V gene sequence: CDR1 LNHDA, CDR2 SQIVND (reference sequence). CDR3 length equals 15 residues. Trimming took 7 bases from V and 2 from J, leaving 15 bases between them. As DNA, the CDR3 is TGTGCCAGTACCGCGGCGGGGTTAGGCAATCAGCCCCAGCATTTT. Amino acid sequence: CASTAAGLGNQPQHF.